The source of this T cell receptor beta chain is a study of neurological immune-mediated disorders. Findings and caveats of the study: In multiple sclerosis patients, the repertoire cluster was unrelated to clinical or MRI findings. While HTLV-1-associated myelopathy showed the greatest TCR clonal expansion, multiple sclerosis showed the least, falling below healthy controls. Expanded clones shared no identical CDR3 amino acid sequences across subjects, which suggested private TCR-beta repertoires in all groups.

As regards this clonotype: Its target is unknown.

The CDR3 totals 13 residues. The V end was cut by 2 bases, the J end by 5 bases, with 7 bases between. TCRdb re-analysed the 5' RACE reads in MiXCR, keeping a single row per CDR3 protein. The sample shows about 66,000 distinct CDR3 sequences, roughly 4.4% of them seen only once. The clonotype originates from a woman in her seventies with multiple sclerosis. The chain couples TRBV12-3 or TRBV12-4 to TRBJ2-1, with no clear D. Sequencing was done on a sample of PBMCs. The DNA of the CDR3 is TGTGCCAGCAGTTTACTAGTAGACAATGAGCAGTTCTTC. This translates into CASSLLVDNEQFF.